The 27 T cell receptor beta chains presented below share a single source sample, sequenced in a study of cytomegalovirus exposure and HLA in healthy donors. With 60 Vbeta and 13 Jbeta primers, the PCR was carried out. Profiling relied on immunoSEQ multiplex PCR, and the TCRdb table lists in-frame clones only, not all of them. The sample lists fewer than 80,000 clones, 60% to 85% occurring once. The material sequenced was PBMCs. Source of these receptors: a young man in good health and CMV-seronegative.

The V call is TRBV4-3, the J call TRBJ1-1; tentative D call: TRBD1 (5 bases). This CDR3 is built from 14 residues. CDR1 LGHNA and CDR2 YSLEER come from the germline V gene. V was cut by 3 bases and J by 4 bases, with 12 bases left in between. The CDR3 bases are TGCGCCAGCAGCCAGTCCAGGGTGAGCACTGAAGCTTTCTTT. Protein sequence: CASSQSRVSTEAFF.

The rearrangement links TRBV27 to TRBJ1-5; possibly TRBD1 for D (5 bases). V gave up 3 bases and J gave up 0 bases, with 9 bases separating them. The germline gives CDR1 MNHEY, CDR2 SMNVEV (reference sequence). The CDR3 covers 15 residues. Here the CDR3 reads CASSFGQGSNQPQHF. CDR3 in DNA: TGTGCCAGCAGTTTCGGACAAGGTAGCAATCAGCCCCAGCATTTT.

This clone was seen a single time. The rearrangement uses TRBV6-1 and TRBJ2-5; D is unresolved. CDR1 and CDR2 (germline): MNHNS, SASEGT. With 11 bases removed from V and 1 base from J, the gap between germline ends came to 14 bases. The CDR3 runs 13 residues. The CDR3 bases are TGTGCCGGCCAGTTGGGCCGCCAAGAGACCCAGTACTTC. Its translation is CAGQLGRQETQYF.

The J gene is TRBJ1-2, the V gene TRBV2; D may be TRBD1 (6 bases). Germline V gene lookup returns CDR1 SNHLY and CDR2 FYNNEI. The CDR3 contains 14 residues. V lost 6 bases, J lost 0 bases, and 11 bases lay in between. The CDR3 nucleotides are TGTGCCAGCAGACTCCAGGGGCCTAACTATGGCTACACCTTC. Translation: CASRLQGPNYGYTF.

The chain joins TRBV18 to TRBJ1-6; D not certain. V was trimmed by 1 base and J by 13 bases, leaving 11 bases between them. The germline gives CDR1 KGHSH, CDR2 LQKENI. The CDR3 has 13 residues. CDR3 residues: CASSPLPQIPLHF. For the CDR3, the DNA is TGTGCCAGCTCACCACTTCCCCAGATCCCCCTCCACTTT.

The CDR3 is CASSKGGDRSGNTIYF. The CDR3 DNA is TGTGCCAGCAGCAAAGGGGGCGACCGCTCGGGAAACACCATATATTTT. This chain connects TRBV21-1 to TRBJ1-3; the D call TRBD1 from the table was never checked on the DNA. TRBV21-1 constitutes a pseudogene. This CDR3 contains 16 residues.

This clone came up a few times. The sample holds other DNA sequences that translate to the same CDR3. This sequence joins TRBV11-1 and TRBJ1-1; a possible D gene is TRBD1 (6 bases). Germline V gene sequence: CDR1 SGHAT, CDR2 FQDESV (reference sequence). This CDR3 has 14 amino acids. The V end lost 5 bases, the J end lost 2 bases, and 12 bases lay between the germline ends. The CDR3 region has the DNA TGTGCCAGCAGCGTAGACAGGATTAACACTGAAGCTTTCTTT. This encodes CASSVDRINTEAFF.

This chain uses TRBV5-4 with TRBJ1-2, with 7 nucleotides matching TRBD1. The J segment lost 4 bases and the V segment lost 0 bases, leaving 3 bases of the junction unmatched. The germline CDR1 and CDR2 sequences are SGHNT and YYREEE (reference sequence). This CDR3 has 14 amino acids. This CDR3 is CASSLVGQRYGYTF. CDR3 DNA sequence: TGTGCCAGCAGCTTGGTGGGACAGCGCTATGGCTACACCTTC.

The CDR3 loop is CARSGRARFLYGYTF. The DNA of the CDR3 is TGTGCCAGAAGCGGGAGGGCAAGGTTCCTCTATGGCTACACCTTC. The genes are TRBV5-3 and TRBJ1-2; D gene ambiguous. TRBV5-3 is marked as an open reading frame, function uncertain. The CDR3 has 15 residues. Trimming shortened V by 4 bases and J by 4 bases, and 17 bases separated the two germline ends.

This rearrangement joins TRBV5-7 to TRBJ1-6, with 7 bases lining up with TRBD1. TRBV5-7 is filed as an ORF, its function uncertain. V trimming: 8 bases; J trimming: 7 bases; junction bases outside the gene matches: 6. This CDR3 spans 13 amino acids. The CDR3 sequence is CASPGQENSPLHF. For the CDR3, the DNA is TGTGCCAGTCCTGGACAGGAGAATTCACCCCTCCACTTT.

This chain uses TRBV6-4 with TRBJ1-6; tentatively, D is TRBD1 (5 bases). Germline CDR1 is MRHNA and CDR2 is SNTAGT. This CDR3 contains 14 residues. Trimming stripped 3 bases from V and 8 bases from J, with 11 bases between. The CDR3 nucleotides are TGTGCCAGCAGTGAGCGGATCAGGGATTCACCCCTCCACTTT. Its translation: CASSERIRDSPLHF.

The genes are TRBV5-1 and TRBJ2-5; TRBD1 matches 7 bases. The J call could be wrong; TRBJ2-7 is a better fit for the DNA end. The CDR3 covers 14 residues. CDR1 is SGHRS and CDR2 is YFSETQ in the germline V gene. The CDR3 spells CASSPKTGSYEQYF. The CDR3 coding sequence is TGCGCCAGCAGCCCGAAGACAGGGTCCTACGAGCAGTACTTC.

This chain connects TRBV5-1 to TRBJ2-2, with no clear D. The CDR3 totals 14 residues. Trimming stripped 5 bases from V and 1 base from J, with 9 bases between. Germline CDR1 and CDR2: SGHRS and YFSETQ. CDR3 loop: CASRETENTGELFF. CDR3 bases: TGCGCCAGCAGGGAGACGGAGAACACCGGGGAGCTGTTTTTT.

The CDR3 sequence: CASSLGGGGRGTGELFF. CDR3 DNA: TGTGCCAGCAGCTTGGGCGGGGGGGGCCGCGGCACCGGGGAGCTGTTTTTT. V gene TRBV5-4 combines with J gene TRBJ2-2; 9 bases are a match to TRBD2. From germline, CDR1 is SGHNT and CDR2 YYREEE (reference sequence). The ends lost 0 bases at V and 4 bases at J; junction bases unmatched: 7. The CDR3 has 17 amino acids.

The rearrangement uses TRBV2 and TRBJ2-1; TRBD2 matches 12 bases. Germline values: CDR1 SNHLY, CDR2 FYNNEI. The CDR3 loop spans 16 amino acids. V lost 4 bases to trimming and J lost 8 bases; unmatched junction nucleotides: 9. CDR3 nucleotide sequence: TGTGCCAGCAGTGTGACTAGCGGGGGCTTCGGGGATGAGCAGTTCTTC. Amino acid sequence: CASSVTSGGFGDEQFF.

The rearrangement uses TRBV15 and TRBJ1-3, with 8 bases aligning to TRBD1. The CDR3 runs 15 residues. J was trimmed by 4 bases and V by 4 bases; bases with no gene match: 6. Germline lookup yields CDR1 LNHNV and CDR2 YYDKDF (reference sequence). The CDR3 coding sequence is TGTGCCACCAGCACCGGCCGGACAGGGGGAAACACCATATATTTT. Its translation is CATSTGRTGGNTIYF.

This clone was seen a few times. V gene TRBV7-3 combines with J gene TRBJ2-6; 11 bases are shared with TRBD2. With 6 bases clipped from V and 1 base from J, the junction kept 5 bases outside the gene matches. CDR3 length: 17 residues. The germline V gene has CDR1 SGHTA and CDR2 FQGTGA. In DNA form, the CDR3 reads TGTGCCAGCAGTTCGCTAGCGGGGGGATCTGGGGCCAACGTCCTGACTTTC. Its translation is CASSSLAGGSGANVLTF.

CDR3 nucleotide sequence: TGTGCCAGCTCACTACAGAATAATGAAAAACTGTTTTTT. Translating it yields CASSLQNNEKLFF. The J gene is TRBJ1-4, the V gene TRBV18; D remains ambiguous. Trimming took 4 bases from V and 4 from J, leaving 7 bases between them. The CDR3 is made up of 13 amino acids. The germline CDR1 and CDR2 sequences are KGHSH and LQKENI.

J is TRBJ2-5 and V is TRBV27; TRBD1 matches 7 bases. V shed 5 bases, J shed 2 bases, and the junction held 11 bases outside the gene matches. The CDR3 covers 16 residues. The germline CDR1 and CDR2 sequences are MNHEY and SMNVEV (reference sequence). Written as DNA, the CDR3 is TGTGCCAGCAGTACGTGGTTCCGGGACAGACAAGAGACCCAGTACTTC. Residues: CASSTWFRDRQETQYF.

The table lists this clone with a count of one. The CDR3 sequence: CATSRDTTGGPYNEQFF. The CDR3 coding sequence is TGTGCCACCAGCAGAGATACCACGGGGGGCCCTTACAATGAGCAGTTCTTC. The chain employs TRBV15 and TRBJ2-1; TRBD2 might be the D (7 bases). This CDR3 comprises 17 residues. The V gene lost 0 bases and the J gene lost 4 bases, with 16 bases spanning the gap. CDR1 is LNHNV and CDR2 is YYDKDF in the germline V gene (reference sequence).

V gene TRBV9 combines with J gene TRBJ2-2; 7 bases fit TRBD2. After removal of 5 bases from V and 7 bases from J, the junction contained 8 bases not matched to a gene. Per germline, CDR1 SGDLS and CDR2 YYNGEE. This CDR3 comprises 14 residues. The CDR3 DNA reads TGTGCCAGCAGTGAAACTAGCGCTGACGGGGAGCTGTTTTTT. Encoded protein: CASSETSADGELFF.

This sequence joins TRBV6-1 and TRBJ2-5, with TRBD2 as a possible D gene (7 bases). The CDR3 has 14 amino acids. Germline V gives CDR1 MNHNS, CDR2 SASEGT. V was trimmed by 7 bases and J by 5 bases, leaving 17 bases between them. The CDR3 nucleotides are TGTGCCAGCACCCTAGGGGGGGCAGGGGAGACCCAGTACTTC. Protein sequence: CASTLGGAGETQYF.

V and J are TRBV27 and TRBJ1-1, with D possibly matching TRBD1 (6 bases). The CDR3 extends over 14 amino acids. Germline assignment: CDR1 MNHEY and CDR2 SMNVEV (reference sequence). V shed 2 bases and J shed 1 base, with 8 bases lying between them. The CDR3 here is CASSLGTWNTEAFF. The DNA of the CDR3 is TGTGCCAGCAGTTTAGGGACATGGAACACTGAAGCTTTCTTT.

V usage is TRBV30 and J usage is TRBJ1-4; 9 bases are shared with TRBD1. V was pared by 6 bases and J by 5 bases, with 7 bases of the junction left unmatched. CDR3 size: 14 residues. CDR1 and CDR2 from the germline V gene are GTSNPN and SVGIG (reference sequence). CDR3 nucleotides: TGTGCCTGCCTAGGGACAGGGTCAAATGAAAAACTGTTTTTT. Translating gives CACLGTGSNEKLFF. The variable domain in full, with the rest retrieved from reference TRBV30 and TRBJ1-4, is SQTIHQWPATLVQPVGSPLSLECTVEGTSNPNLYWYRQAAGRGLQLLFYSVGIGQISSEVPQNLSASRPQDRQFILSSKKLLLSDSGFYLCACLGTGSNEKLFFGSGTQLSVL.

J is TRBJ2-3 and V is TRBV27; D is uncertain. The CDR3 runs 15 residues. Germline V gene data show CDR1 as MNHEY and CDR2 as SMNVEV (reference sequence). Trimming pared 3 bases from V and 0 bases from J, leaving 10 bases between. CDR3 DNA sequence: TGTGCCAGCAGTTTGAGCTACCCTAGCACAGATACGCAGTATTTT. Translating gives CASSLSYPSTDTQYF.

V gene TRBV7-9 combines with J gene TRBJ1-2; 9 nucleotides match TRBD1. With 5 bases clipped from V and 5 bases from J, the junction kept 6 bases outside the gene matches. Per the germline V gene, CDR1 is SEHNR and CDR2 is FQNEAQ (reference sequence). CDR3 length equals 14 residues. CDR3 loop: CASSTTGGGYGYTF. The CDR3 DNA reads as TGTGCCAGCAGCACGACAGGGGGAGGGTATGGCTACACCTTC.

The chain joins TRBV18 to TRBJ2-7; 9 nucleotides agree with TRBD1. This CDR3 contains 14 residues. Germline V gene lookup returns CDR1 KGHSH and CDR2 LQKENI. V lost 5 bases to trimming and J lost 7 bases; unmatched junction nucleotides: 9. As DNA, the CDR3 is TGTGCCAGCTCATCGACAGGGGGGTCGATAGAGCAGTACGTC. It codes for CASSSTGGSIEQYV.